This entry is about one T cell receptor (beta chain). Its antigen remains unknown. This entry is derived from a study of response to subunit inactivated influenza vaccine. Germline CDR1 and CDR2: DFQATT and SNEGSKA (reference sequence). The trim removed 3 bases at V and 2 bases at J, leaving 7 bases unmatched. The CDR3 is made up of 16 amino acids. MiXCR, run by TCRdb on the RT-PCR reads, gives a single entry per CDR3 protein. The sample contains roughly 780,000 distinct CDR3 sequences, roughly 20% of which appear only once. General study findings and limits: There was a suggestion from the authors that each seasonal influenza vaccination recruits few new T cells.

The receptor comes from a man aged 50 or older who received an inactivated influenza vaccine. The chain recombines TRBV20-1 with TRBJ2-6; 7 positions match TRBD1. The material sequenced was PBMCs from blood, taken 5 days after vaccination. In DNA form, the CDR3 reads TGCAGTGCTAGCGAAACGCAGGGGGCTGGGGCCAACGTCCTGACTTTC. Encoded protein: CSASETQGAGANVLTF.